This note documents a single TCR beta chain sequence. This record comes from a study of blood T cell repertoires in COVID-19. The overall study: Sites in the United States, Italy and Spain provided acute and convalescent COVID-19 samples. PBMCs, B-cell-depleted T cells, or T cells provided the cDNA or gDNA that made up the material.

The length of the CDR3 is 13 residues. Germline V gene sequence: CDR1 LNHDA, CDR2 SQIVND (reference sequence). The ends were cut back, 6 bases at V and 2 bases at J, with 8 bases in the middle. Authors' processing steps: Amplification from reference gene primers served as the basis for estimated nucleated cell counts. Clones were sequenced by immunoSEQ multiplex PCR, and TCRdb holds only the in-frame ones, with some missing. That table supplies the V and J calls and clone size; D and trimming were determined from the DNA. The sample lists over 120,000 clones, 75% to 80% seen once, with roughly 9% in the top ten.

Sequenced input: peripheral blood. The source is a woman aged 50 to 65 with active or convalescent COVID-19. The chain carries TRBV19 and TRBJ2-1; maybe TRBD1 (5 bases). The CDR3 DNA sequence: TGTGCCAGTAGCCAGGGCGCCTACAATGAGCAGTTCTTC. It encodes CASSQGAYNEQFF.